This TCR beta chain appears in the sequencing data of a study of blood T cell repertoires in COVID-19. Study-wide context: Acute and convalescent COVID-19 samples came from the United States, Italy and Spain. T cells, B-cell-depleted T cells, or PBMCs provided the cDNA or gDNA that served as material.

In the authors' workflow: The assay estimated nucleated cells by amplifying reference gene primers. The repertoire was sequenced with immunoSEQ multiplex PCR; TCRdb's copy has only in-frame clones and lacks some. That table gives V, J and clone size, and the DNA gave D and trimming. The sample holds 50,000 to 70,000 clones, 70% to 80% seen once. The CDR3 length is 14 residues. The germline CDR1 and CDR2 sequences are SGHRS and YFSETQ. Trimming cost V 0 bases and J 9 bases, with 13 bases left between them. The chain links TRBV5-1 to TRBJ2-1; possible D gene TRBD1, 6 bases. This TCR was sampled from a man aged 45 to 65 with active or convalescent COVID-19. Sample: peripheral blood. The DNA of the CDR3 is TGCGCCAGCAGCTTGGCCCAGGGGATTATTGAGCAGTTCTTC. Translated: CASSLAQGIIEQFF.